This TCR beta chain was sequenced during a study of CD8+ T cells in alopecia areata. Worth noting for this clone: The antigen is unknown.

V trimming: 4 bases; J trimming: 0 bases; junction bases outside the gene matches: 3. The CDR3 has 15 amino acids. Germline V gene data show CDR1 as SQVTM and CDR2 as ANQGSEA. Sequencing relied on a cDNA template that was reverse transcribed from extracted RNA. The table came from immunoSEQ multiplex PCR; TCRdb's copy has only in-frame clones and leaves some out. The repertoire holds more than 110,000 clones, around 58% seen once, with roughly 6.7% in the top ten. Overall study results and limits: Scalp data also include sequences from resident alphabeta T cells of normal skin.

The sequencing here drew on CD4+ T cells sorted from blood, taken at week 0. The sequence was obtained from a human donor with alopecia areata. The chain carries TRBV29-1 and TRBJ2-6; 7 nucleotides align to TRBD1. The CDR3 here is CSVVQGSSGANVLTF. The CDR3 DNA reads as TGCAGCGTTGTACAGGGGAGCTCTGGGGCCAACGTCCTGACTTTC.